Each of the 7 T cell receptor beta chains below was sequenced from the same sample in a study of shared clonotypes between healthy human individuals. Assay: immunoSEQ multiplex PCR; the TCRdb copy retains only in-frame clones and omits some. The table lists 2 million to 2.5 million clones, approximately 93% of them singletons. The specimen was naive CD4+ T cells from PBMCs. Subset denoted: CD45RA+ positively selected. These receptors all stem from a man aged 18 to 30 in good health. Some clones in this sample may be carry-over from other donors' samples.

The rearrangement joins TRBV28 to TRBJ1-5; a weak D match, TRBD1 (5 bases). Germline CDR1 is MDHEN and CDR2 is SYDVKM. V lost 3 bases, J lost 7 bases, and 16 bases lay in between. The CDR3 sequence is 15 residues long. The CDR3 loop reads CASSFDGTKGQPQHF. Written as DNA, the CDR3 is TGTGCCAGCAGTTTCGACGGGACTAAGGGGCAGCCCCAGCATTTT.

Details on this clone: Other nucleotide sequences in the sample specify the same CDR3. CDR3: CASRDRGNEQFF. DNA of the CDR3: TGTGCCAGCAGGGACAGGGGCAATGAGCAGTTCTTC. The chain carries TRBV2 and TRBJ2-1, with 9 nucleotides matching TRBD1. With V trimmed by 6 bases and J by 6 bases, 0 bases remained unmatched. There are 12 residues in the CDR3. Germline loops: CDR1 SNHLY, CDR2 FYNNEI.

The V call is TRBV7-2, the J call TRBJ1-2; D gene uncertain. Trimming shortened V by 1 base and J by 4 bases, and 13 bases separated the two germline ends. The CDR3 extends over 15 amino acids. The germline CDR1 and CDR2 sequences are SGHTA and FQGNSA. The CDR3 is CASSLVLVSIYGYTF. The DNA of the CDR3 is TGTGCCAGCAGCTTAGTACTCGTGTCCATCTATGGCTACACCTTC.

The V and J genes are TRBV6-5 and TRBJ2-7; unclear D gene. This CDR3 is built from 14 residues. Germline CDR1 MNHEY, CDR2 SVGAGI. V was clipped by 6 bases and J by 0 bases, with 12 bases between them. The CDR3 is CASSGRPNSYEQYF. Here the CDR3 DNA reads TGTGCCAGCAGCGGACGGCCTAACTCCTACGAGCAGTACTTC.

This chain uses TRBV5-1 with TRBJ1-3, with 8 bases matching TRBD1. In germline, CDR1 is SGHRS, CDR2 YFSETQ. This CDR3 has 17 residues. V was pared by 2 bases and J by 2 bases, with 9 bases of the junction left unmatched. This CDR3 reads CASSFSQSRGPGNTIYF. CDR3 nucleotides: TGCGCCAGCAGCTTTTCCCAAAGCAGGGGGCCTGGAAACACCATATATTTT.

Concerning this clone itself: The same CDR3 can be traced to other DNA sequences in this sample. The V and J genes are TRBV28 and TRBJ2-3; D is uncertain. The germline V gene encodes CDR1 MDHEN and CDR2 SYDVKM. This CDR3 is built from 12 residues. V dropped 1 base and J dropped 6 bases, with 5 bases sitting between them. In DNA form, the CDR3 reads TGTGCCAGCAGTTTATCACTGGATACGCAGTATTTT. This gives the protein CASSLSLDTQYF.

Worth noting for this clone: Relative to the germline gene, one junction end is altered; a read error may explain this. The genes are TRBV6-5 and TRBJ2-1; TRBD1 is a possible D gene (5 bases). The V gene's germline CDR1 is MNHEY and CDR2 SVGAGI. The CDR3 spans 13 residues. CDR3 in DNA: TGTGCCAGCAGTTACGAGGCAGGGCGACTCCAGATCTTC. It codes for CASSYEAGRLQIF.